A selection of T cell receptor beta chains follows, all from one sample in a study of cytomegalovirus exposure and HLA in healthy donors. Produced via immunoSEQ multiplex PCR; TCRdb's table is partial and in-frame only. Of about 210,000 clones detected, around 83% appear once; the ten largest clones hold over 1.5%. The sample was PBMCs. These receptors all come from a man aged 35-49 years in good health and CMV-seropositive. Both conserved end residues are part of each CDR3. The D gene is left open where the match is weak. Clone size is shown for a subset of rows, as once, few, many or a class of expanded clone.

j_call | d_call | v_call | clone_size | cdr3_aa | cdr3_nt
TRBJ2-3 | TRBD2 | TRBV27 | - | CASSTSGRGTQYF | TGTGCCAGCTCTACTAGCGGGAGAGGGACGCAGTATTTT
TRBJ2-1 | - | TRBV5-1 | - | CASSFPVDRGLAGSSHEQFF | TGCGCCAGCAGCTTCCCTGTAGACAGGGGGCTAGCGGGATCTTCCCATGAGCAGTTCTTC
TRBJ2-7 | - | TRBV5-1 | - | CASSPETGYEQYF | TGCGCCAGCAGCCCCGAGACGGGATACGAGCAGTACTTC
TRBJ1-4 | - | TRBV15 | once | CATSRDQWEEKLFF | TGTGCCACCAGCAGAGATCAATGGGAGGAAAAACTGTTTTTT
TRBJ1-1 | - | TRBV19 | - | CASGPQGNTEAFF | TGTGCCAGCGGCCCTCAGGGGAACACTGAAGCTTTCTTT
TRBJ1-2 | TRBD1 | TRBV10-3 | - | CAISGTGKSYGYTF | TGTGCCATCAGTGGGACAGGGAAGTCCTATGGCTACACCTTC
TRBJ2-7 | - | TRBV5-1 | - | CASSLETGYEQYF | TGCGCCAGCAGCTTGGAAACGGGATACGAGCAGTACTTC
TRBJ2-5 | TRBD1 | TRBV5-1 | - | CASSLMTGGSETQYF | TGCGCCAGCAGCTTGATGACAGGGGGGAGCGAGACCCAGTACTTC
TRBJ2-5 | - | TRBV5-6 | once | CASRGASALETQYF | TGTGCCAGCAGAGGGGCAAGTGCCCTGGAGACCCAGTACTTC
TRBJ2-7 | TRBD1 | TRBV25-1 | - | CASRGTGTAYEQYF | TGTGCCAGCAGAGGGACAGGGACCGCCTACGAGCAGTACTTC
TRBJ2-1 | - | TRBV5-1 | - | CASSLDYQAYNEQFF | TGCGCCAGCAGCTTGGATTACCAGGCGTACAATGAGCAGTTCTTC